A single sample is the source of the 3 T cell receptor beta chains below, sequenced in a study of blood T cell repertoires in COVID-19. Repertoires were generated with immunoSEQ multiplex PCR, while TCRdb's copy carries only in-frame clones and drops some. The sample lists more than 95,000 clones, just over 90% occurring once. Material for sequencing was peripheral blood. The receptors stem from a man between 60 and 70 years old with acute or convalescent COVID-19.

The chain is built from TRBV12-5 and TRBJ1-1; D ambiguous. The CDR3 runs to 13 residues. V was cut by 3 bases and J by 4 bases, with 9 bases left in between. Per the germline V gene, CDR1 is LGHNT and CDR2 is FRNRAP. The CDR3 loop reads CASGFEVGTEAFF. The CDR3 DNA reads TGTGCTAGTGGTTTCGAGGTGGGCACTGAAGCTTTCTTT.

This clone showed up just a few times. The chain has TRBV7-9 and TRBJ1-6, with a tentative D call TRBD1 (5 bases). CDR3 length: 14 residues. With 4 bases removed from V and 10 bases from J, the gap between germline ends came to 14 bases. CDR1 SEHNR and CDR2 FQNEAQ come from the germline V gene (reference sequence). The CDR3 loop reads CASSSPFRVSPLHF. In DNA form, the CDR3 reads TGTGCCAGCAGCTCTCCGTTCAGGGTCTCACCCCTCCACTTT.

The CDR3 loop reads CASGILGPGNTIYF. The CDR3 nucleotides read TGTGCCAGCGGGATACTAGGGCCTGGAAACACCATATATTTT. The genes are TRBV5-6 and TRBJ1-3; no reliable D call. This CDR3 is 14 amino acids long. The V gene's germline CDR1 is SGHDT and CDR2 YYEEEE. The V end lost 7 bases, the J end lost 2 bases, and 13 bases lay between the germline ends.